This TCR beta chain originates from a study of blood T cell repertoires in COVID-19 (dated by TCRdb to between 2020 and 2021). Background for the entire study: Collaborator samples came from the United States, Italy and Spain and covered acute and convalescent phases of COVID-19. The prospective study material was composed of cDNA or gDNA derived from T cells, B-cell-depleted T cells, or PBMCs. The dataset comprised deeply sampled blood TCRbeta repertoires from subjects exposed to, actively infected with, or recovered from COVID-19. A freely available public database, intended as a resource for researchers studying the immune response to SARS-CoV-2, is where the repertoires were released. Samples came from the ongoing ImmuneRACE study (first 160 participants) plus 1,254 subjects from 6 global collaborators. The sample metadata nearly always contained a de-identified subject ID, COVID-19 status, age in years and sex. Where HLA class I and class II types were available, the types were taken from metadata supplied by the sample provider, not from assay-based typing. The study at large found these results: The quantity of clinical and demographic metadata differed by source and by participant and was supplied without curation.

The germline V gene (reference sequence) specifies LGHDT as CDR1 and YNNKEL as CDR2. The CDR3 runs 13 amino acids, cysteine and phenylalanine included. Solely the CDR3 DNA is kept, with 39 bases framed from the first base. For this chain, trimming is 7 bases at the V end and 3 bases at the J end, and the number of junction bases without a gene match is 4. This clone was picked up one time. Its specific antigen is unknown. No qualities accompany the bases; no much larger clone lies one base away. Enrolling through a virtual design, the prospective study's participants ranged in age from about 18 to 89 years and lived across about two dozen United States geographic areas. In the prospective study, cohorts were assigned on the basis of participant-reported clinical history obtained from a screening survey and a study questionnaire. In the prospective study, whole blood, serum and a nasopharyngeal or oropharyngeal swab were collected from each participant by mobile phlebotomists. Additional blood draws and questionnaires over a roughly two-month period could optionally be provided by prospective study participants. Before DNA extraction, prospective study blood samples were shipped either frozen or at room temperature.

TCRbeta CDR3 regions were amplified from genomic DNA using the immunoSEQ Assay, a bias-controlled multiplex PCR. The authors' pipeline ran thus. Nucleated cell counts per sample were estimated from amplification of reference gene primers within the assay. To quantify the absolute abundance of each unique TCRbeta CDR3 rearrangement, sequence reads were collapsed and filtered. For each sample, productive Simpson clonality was calculated as the square root of Simpson's diversity index across productive rearrangements. TCRdb limited this immuneACCESS table to in-frame rearrangements with V and J called. A share of clones is missing; checked studies link under half to unresolved V genes, and the rest is unexplained. V and J calls and clone size come straight from that table; D and trimming were deduced from the DNA. The sample table holds over 350,000 clones, of which approximately 90% were seen once. The ten biggest clones cover more than 0.9% of the sample.

The source is a woman younger than 45 with acute COVID-19. Sample: PBMCs or T cells enriched from blood (not recorded which). The chain links TRBV3-1 (or the pseudogene TRBV3-2) with TRBJ1-1, with 8 middle bases fitting TRBD1. CDR3 sequence: CASTGQGHTEAFF. The nucleotide sequence reads as follows: TGTGCCAGCACCGGACAGGGACACACTGAAGCTTTCTTT.